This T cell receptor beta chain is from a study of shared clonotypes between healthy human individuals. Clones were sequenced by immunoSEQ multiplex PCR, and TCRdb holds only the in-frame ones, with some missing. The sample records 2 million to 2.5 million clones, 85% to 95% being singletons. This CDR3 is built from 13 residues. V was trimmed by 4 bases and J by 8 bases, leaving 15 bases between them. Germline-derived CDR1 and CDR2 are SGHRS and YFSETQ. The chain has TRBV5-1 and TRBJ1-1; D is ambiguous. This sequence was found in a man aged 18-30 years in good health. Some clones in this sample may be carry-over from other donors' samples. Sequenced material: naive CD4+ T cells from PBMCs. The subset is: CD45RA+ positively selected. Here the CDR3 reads CASSRPDRREAFF. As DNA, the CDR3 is TGCGCCAGCAGCCGCCCGGACCGACGGGAAGCTTTCTTT.